This T cell receptor beta chain was sequenced for a study of blood T cell repertoires in COVID-19. About the research overall: T cells, B-cell-depleted T cells, or PBMCs provided the cDNA or gDNA that served as material.

Per the germline V gene, CDR1 is SEHNR and CDR2 is FQNEAQ (reference sequence). The CDR3 runs 16 residues. V was trimmed by 2 bases and J by 5 bases, leaving 15 bases between them. Only in-frame clones appear in the TCRdb table, and some are missing; sequencing was by immunoSEQ multiplex PCR. This table holds roughly 68,000 clones, 80% to 85% found once. The sequence came from a man aged 45-65 years with active COVID-19. The chain is built from TRBV7-9 and TRBJ2-2; weak D call: TRBD2 (7 bases). The sequencing sample was made of peripheral blood. The CDR3 nucleotides read TGTGCCAGCAGCTTACCCCCAGGGGAGGGGACCGGGGAGCTGTTTTTT. The encoded protein is CASSLPPGEGTGELFF.